This T cell receptor (beta chain) was identified during a study of blood T cell repertoires in COVID-19. Study summary: The United States, Italy and Spain provided the acute and convalescent COVID-19 samples.

Adults between roughly 18 and 100 years of age took part from 24 US areas. This table comes from immunoSEQ multiplex PCR, and its TCRdb copy is limited to in-frame clones, with some not included. The sample includes 150,000 to 200,000 clones, around 80% of them seen just once. The sequence came from a woman in her sixties who had recovered from COVID-19. The sequencing sample was made of PBMCs or T cells enriched from blood (not recorded which).

The CDR3 nucleotides are TGCGCCAGCAGTGAGTTCACTACAGGGAACGGGGAGCTGTTTTTT. Translation gives CASSEFTTGNGELFF. The J gene is TRBJ2-2, the V gene TRBV10-1, with D maybe TRBD1 (6 bases). V was trimmed by 1 base and J by 7 bases, leaving 13 bases between them. The CDR3 contains 15 residues. Germline assignment: CDR1 WNHNN and CDR2 SYGVQD (reference sequence).